Listed below are T cell receptor beta chains from one sample, sequenced in a study of Ad26.COV2.S vaccination and SARS-CoV-2 variants. Profiling relied on immunoSEQ multiplex PCR, and the TCRdb table lists in-frame clones only, not all of them. The data contain 430,000 or so clones, 89% of them singletons. Sequenced here: peripheral blood, sampled in a trial of Ad26.COV2.S vaccine versus placebo. These receptors were collected from a person between 18 and 59 years old who received the Ad26.COV2.S COVID-19 vaccine or a placebo. The CDR3 runs from the conserved cysteine through the conserved F or W. The D gene is left open where the match is weak. For some rows the clone size is stated as once, few or many, or as a class when expanded; others skip it.

TRBV12-3/TRBV12-4	TRBJ1-1	NA	NA	CASSARISEAFF	TGTGCCAGCAGCGCTCGGATCTCTGAAGCTTTCTTT
TRBV12-3/TRBV12-4	TRBJ1-2	NA	NA	CASSLGQAGGYTF	TGTGCCAGCAGTTTGGGGCAGGCAGGGGGCTACACCTTC
TRBV7-7	TRBJ2-5	NA	NA	CASSPGGSIEETQYF	TGTGCTAGCAGCCCTGGGGGGAGTATCGAAGAGACCCAGTACTTC
TRBV7-9	TRBJ1-6	NA	NA	CASSLGGSYNSPLHF	TGTGCCAGCAGCTTAGGGGGTTCCTATAATTCACCCCTCCACTTT
TRBV14	TRBJ2-2	NA	NA	CASSRLGDGELFF	TGTGCCAGCAGCCGCCTAGGAGACGGGGAGCTGTTTTTT
TRBV6-5	TRBJ1-6	NA	NA	CASSSGSSYNSPLHF	TGTGCCAGCAGTTCTGGCAGCTCCTATAATTCACCCCTCCACTTT
TRBV4-1	TRBJ2-1	NA	TRBD2	CASSQGVVAGVSYNEQFF	TGCGCCAGCAGCCAAGGGGTGGTAGCGGGAGTATCCTACAATGAGCAGTTCTTC
TRBV29-1	TRBJ2-5	NA	TRBD2	CSVDGLARETQYF	TGCAGCGTTGACGGACTAGCCCGAGAGACCCAGTACTTC
TRBV7-9	TRBJ1-2	NA	NA	CASSPGGGNGYTF	TGTGCCAGCAGCCCCGGGGGCGGAAATGGCTACACCTTC
TRBV4-1	TRBJ2-7	NA	NA	CASSQRGRVYEQYF	TGCGCCAGCAGCCAAAGGGGGAGGGTCTACGAGCAGTACTTC
TRBV15	TRBJ2-1	NA	NA	CATSGTLALEQFF	TGTGCCACCAGTGGGACCTTAGCTTTGGAGCAGTTCTTC
TRBV7-2	TRBJ2-3	NA	NA	CASSLVGTQVGEDTQYF	TGTGCCAGCAGCTTAGTGGGTACGCAGGTGGGTGAGGATACGCAGTATTTT
TRBV5-1	TRBJ1-1	few	NA	CASSLEGTEAFF	TGCGCCAGCAGCTTGGAGGGTACTGAAGCTTTCTTT
TRBV18	TRBJ1-4	NA	TRBD1	CASSDQDRGLINTNEKLFF	TGTGCCAGCTCGGATCAAGACAGGGGGCTTATTAATACTAATGAAAAACTGTTTTTT
TRBV7-2	TRBJ2-5	once	TRBD2	CASSQILAGGKETQYF	TGTGCCAGCAGCCAGATACTAGCGGGGGGGAAAGAGACCCAGTACTTC
TRBV7-3	TRBJ2-2	NA	NA	CASSPQGAGGELFF	TGTGCCAGCAGCCCCCAGGGTGCCGGCGGGGAGCTGTTTTTT
TRBV2	TRBJ2-3	NA	TRBD2	CASSEQRGGTDTQYF	TGTGCCAGCAGTGAACAGCGGGGGGGCACAGATACGCAGTATTTT
TRBV27	TRBJ2-1	NA	NA	CASTLKGGAYYYNEQFF	TGTGCCAGCACTCTAAAGGGGGGGGCTTACTACTACAATGAGCAGTTCTTC
TRBV11-3	TRBJ1-2	NA	NA	CASGIRATYGYTF	TGTGCCAGCGGAATCAGGGCGACCTATGGCTACACCTTC
TRBV7-2	TRBJ2-6	NA	NA	CASSLDVSGANVLTF	TGTGCCAGCAGCCTCGATGTCTCTGGGGCCAACGTCCTGACTTTC
TRBV21-1	TRBJ1-6	NA	NA	CASSIWGDSNSPLHF	TGTGCCAGCAGCATCTGGGGAGACAGCAATTCACCCCTCCACTTT
TRBV12-3/TRBV12-4	TRBJ2-4	once	NA	CASGGIVIQYF	TGTGCCAGTGGGGGGATTGTTATTCAGTACTTC
TRBV6-5	TRBJ1-5	NA	NA	CASSPYRHNQPQHF	TGTGCCAGCAGTCCGTACAGGCACAATCAGCCCCAGCATTTT
TRBV20-1	TRBJ2-1	NA	TRBD1	CSASRGTGGLAGHNEQFF	TGCAGTGCTAGTAGAGGGACAGGGGGCTTGGCGGGGCATAATGAGCAGTTCTTC
TRBV7-3	TRBJ2-5	once	NA	CASSLGTDIRETQYF	TGTGCCAGCAGCTTAGGTACCGACATCAGGGAGACCCAGTACTTC
TRBV6-2/TRBV6-3	TRBJ2-3	NA	NA	CASSYFISGGDTQYF	TGTGCCAGCAGTTACTTCATTTCTGGGGGAGATACGCAGTATTTT
TRBV13	TRBJ1-2	NA	TRBD1	CASSQGGRGSYGYTF	TGTGCCAGCAGCCAGGGGGGCAGGGGGTCCTATGGCTACACCTTC
TRBV5-8	TRBJ2-1	NA	TRBD2	CASSRLGTSGGAGGQFF	TGTGCCAGCAGCCGACTCGGGACTAGCGGGGGGGCCGGCGGGCAGTTCTTC
TRBV12-3/TRBV12-4	TRBJ2-2	NA	NA	CASSSTGELFF	TGTGCCAGCAGCTCCACCGGGGAGCTGTTTTTT
TRBV6-5	TRBJ1-5	NA	TRBD1	CASSRDRGFNQPQHF	TGTGCCAGCAGCCGGGACAGGGGATTCAATCAGCCCCAGCATTTT
TRBV7-9	TRBJ1-2	NA	TRBD1	CASSLQGQLKGYTF	TGTGCCAGCAGCTTACAGGGACAGCTGAAGGGCTACACCTTC
TRBV29-1	TRBJ2-1	NA	TRBD1	CSVGQGLTPVNEQFF	TGCAGCGTAGGACAGGGGCTCACCCCAGTCAATGAGCAGTTCTTC
TRBV28	TRBJ1-1	NA	NA	CASNHYTEAFF	TGTGCCAGCAACCACTACACTGAAGCTTTCTTT
TRBV7-2	TRBJ1-4	NA	NA	CASSVGSLGEKLFF	TGTGCCAGCAGCGTAGGGTCATTGGGTGAAAAACTGTTTTTT
TRBV14	TRBJ1-4	NA	NA	CASSQGTVNEKLFF	TGTGCCAGCAGCCAAGGGACAGTTAATGAAAAACTGTTTTTT
TRBV7-8	TRBJ1-2	NA	TRBD1	CASSLPTSGQGRVGGRGNYGYTF	TGTGCCAGCAGCCTTCCAACTTCGGGACAGGGAAGGGTCGGAGGGCGGGGGAACTATGGCTACACCTTC
TRBV6-2/TRBV6-3	TRBJ2-2	NA	NA	CASSYGHGELFF	TGTGCCAGCAGTTACGGCCACGGGGAGCTGTTTTTT
TRBV7-8	TRBJ1-5	NA	NA	CASSFDSYQPQHF	TGTGCCAGCAGTTTCGACAGTTATCAGCCCCAGCATTTT
TRBV6-5	TRBJ1-3	NA	NA	CASSPLAGFGNTIYF	TGTGCCAGCAGCCCCCTAGCTGGGTTCGGGAACACCATATATTTT